This entry lists 18 T cell receptor beta chains sequenced from one sample in a study of blood T cell repertoires in COVID-19. Assay used: immunoSEQ multiplex PCR; TCRdb lists only in-frame clones, some missing. The repertoire holds 250,000 to 350,000 clones, with approximately 83% as singletons. The sample taken for sequencing was PBMCs or T cells enriched from blood (not recorded which). The source is a woman aged 25 to 39 who had recovered from COVID-19.

This chain joins TRBV2 and TRBJ1-2, with 8 bases that match TRBD1. V trimming: 0 bases; J trimming: 3 bases; junction bases outside the gene matches: 9. Germline lookup yields CDR1 SNHLY and CDR2 FYNNEI. The CDR3 covers 17 residues. The CDR3 nucleotides read TGTGCCAGCAGTGAAGCTAACGTACAGGGGGACTACTATGGCTACACCTTC. Translated, it gives CASSEANVQGDYYGYTF.

The rearrangement joins TRBV6-5 to TRBJ2-1; a possible D gene is TRBD2 (5 bases). This CDR3 has 12 residues. Germline loops: CDR1 MNHEY, CDR2 SVGAGI. Deletions cut 5 bases from V and 15 bases from J, with 17 bases between. The CDR3 nucleotides are TGTGCCAGCAGTCGCCCTACGGAGGTGTGGTTCTTC. It is translated as CASSRPTEVWFF.

The rearrangement links TRBV3-1 (or the pseudogene TRBV3-2) to TRBJ1-4, with 9 bases fitting TRBD1. In germline, CDR1 is LGHDT, CDR2 YNNKEL (reference sequence). The V and J ends lost 8 bases and 8 bases, in that order; junction bases with no gene match: 9. The CDR3 loop spans 14 amino acids. CDR3 protein: CASSTGGRQEKLFF. The CDR3 region has the DNA TGTGCCAGCTCTACAGGGGGCAGGCAAGAAAAACTGTTTTTT.

The CDR3 DNA is TGTGCCAGCAGTGAAGCGCGCGGCAGGGTCAATGAAAAACTGTTTTTT. Protein: CASSEARGRVNEKLFF. The chain couples TRBV6-1 to TRBJ1-4; the D gene is possibly TRBD1 (5 bases). Germline loops: CDR1 MNHNS, CDR2 SASEGT. CDR3 length: 16 residues. Trimming took off 0 bases at V and 5 bases at J, with 13 bases between the two ends.

The rearrangement joins TRBV11-2 to TRBJ2-7, with a tentative D call TRBD1 (6 bases). V dropped 1 base and J dropped 7 bases, with 11 bases sitting between them. CDR3 length equals 13 residues. Germline assignment: CDR1 SGHAT and CDR2 FQNNGV. This CDR3 reads CASSLGTGREQYF. Here the CDR3 DNA reads TGTGCCAGCAGCTTAGGAACAGGGCGAGAGCAGTACTTC.

The V and J genes are TRBV5-1 and TRBJ1-2; D perhaps matches TRBD1 (5 bases). The V end was cut by 0 bases, the J end by 0 bases, with 6 bases between. The CDR3 length is 14 residues. Germline CDR1 SGHRS, CDR2 YFSETQ. DNA for the CDR3: TGCGCCAGCAGCTTGGGACAGTCTAACTATGGCTACACCTTC. It codes for CASSLGQSNYGYTF.

This chain links TRBV7-9 with TRBJ1-1; D uncertain. CDR1 is SEHNR, CDR2 FQNEAQ, per germline (reference sequence). V lost 5 bases to trimming and J lost 1 base, with 11 bases between them. This CDR3 has 14 amino acids. The CDR3 sequence: CASSHEGRNTEAFF. DNA of the CDR3: TGTGCCAGCAGCCATGAGGGTCGGAACACTGAAGCTTTCTTT.

The chain carries TRBV4-1 and TRBJ1-5; weak D call: TRBD1 (6 bases). Germline CDR1 reads MGHRA; CDR2 reads YSYEKL. The CDR3 covers 14 residues. Trimming pared 4 bases from V and 3 bases from J, leaving 10 bases between. The CDR3 spells CASSRRTDNQPQHF. CDR3 DNA sequence: TGCGCCAGCAGCCGTAGGACAGACAATCAGCCCCAGCATTTT.

The chain combines TRBV6-5 with TRBJ1-1; a weak D match, TRBD1 (5 bases). The CDR3 length is 13 residues. V was cut by 0 bases and J by 7 bases, with 9 bases left in between. Germline-derived CDR1 and CDR2 are MNHEY and SVGAGI. The CDR3 nucleotides are TGTGCCAGCAGTTACTCGGGAACAGGTGAAGCTTTCTTT. Protein sequence: CASSYSGTGEAFF.

The chain combines TRBV2 with TRBJ2-7; the D gene is possibly TRBD2 (5 bases). Germline CDR1 reads SNHLY; CDR2 reads FYNNEI. The CDR3 is 13 amino acids. Trimming stripped 3 bases from V and 5 bases from J, with 11 bases between. This CDR3 reads CASSERVRDEQYF. In DNA form, the CDR3 reads TGTGCCAGCAGTGAGAGGGTTAGGGACGAGCAGTACTTC.

Only a few counts were recorded for this clone. The CDR3 is CTSMETEAYGYTF. CDR3 coding DNA: TGCACCAGCATGGAGACAGAAGCGTATGGCTACACCTTC. The chain employs TRBV1 and TRBJ1-2; the tabulated D call, TRBD1, remains unverified against the DNA. TRBV1 has pseudogene status. This CDR3 has 13 amino acids.

This clone was found once. The chain couples TRBV30 to TRBJ1-1; D gene unclear. Germline lookup yields CDR1 GTSNPN and CDR2 SVGIG (reference sequence). This CDR3 spans 15 amino acids. Trimming removed 0 bases from V and 0 bases from J, with 11 bases in between. The CDR3 here is CAWSVLEVLNTEAFF. The DNA of the CDR3 is TGTGCCTGGAGTGTACTTGAAGTCCTGAACACTGAAGCTTTCTTT.

This clone was seen a handful of times. The chain links TRBV25-1 to TRBJ2-3; TRBD2 matches at 13 bases. V dropped 5 bases and J dropped 4; count of bases not matched to a gene: 6. The germline gives CDR1 MGHDK, CDR2 SYGVNS. This CDR3 is built from 16 residues. CDR3 sequence: CASSHGLAGVSDTQYF. The CDR3 DNA follows: TGTGCCAGCAGTCACGGACTAGCGGGAGTGTCAGATACGCAGTATTTT.

The chain couples TRBV20-1 to TRBJ1-1, with D uncertain. The germline V gene has CDR1 DFQATT and CDR2 SNEGSKA (reference sequence). CDR3 length equals 10 residues. V lost 6 bases, J lost 2 bases, and 4 bases lay in between. CDR3 amino acids: CSASNTEAFF. The CDR3 nucleotides read TGCAGTGCCTCCAACACTGAAGCTTTCTTT.

This clone showed up just once. The gene calls are TRBV6-5 and TRBJ2-7; D is perhaps TRBD1 (6 bases). The CDR3 has 14 amino acids. The V gene lost 7 bases and the J gene lost 0 bases, with 13 bases spanning the gap. The V gene's germline CDR1 is MNHEY and CDR2 SVGAGI. The CDR3 DNA sequence: TGTGCCAGCAACAGGGACGGAACCTCCTACGAGCAGTACTTC. This gives the protein CASNRDGTSYEQYF.

The chain recombines TRBV27 with TRBJ2-4; 7 positions agree with TRBD2. The CDR3 has 16 amino acids. Per the germline V gene, CDR1 is MNHEY and CDR2 is SMNVEV (reference sequence). Trimming removed 2 bases from V and 3 bases from J; junction bases left unmatched: 7. The CDR3 protein is CASSLKAGWGKNIQYF. CDR3 DNA: TGTGCCAGCAGTTTAAAAGCGGGATGGGGCAAAAACATTCAGTACTTC.

The chain uses TRBV9 and TRBJ2-3; maybe TRBD2 (7 bases). Germline CDR1 and CDR2: SGDLS and YYNGEE. V lost 3 bases to trimming and J lost 8 bases, with 13 bases between them. This CDR3 is 13 amino acids long. CDR3 nucleotides: TGTGCCAGCAGCGCAGCGGGACAATTTACGCAGTATTTT. As protein: CASSAAGQFTQYF.

The V call is TRBV27, the J call TRBJ2-1; TRBD2 agrees at 9 bases. The V and J ends lost 6 bases and 6 bases, in that order; junction bases with no gene match: 9. This CDR3 region has 15 residues. CDR1 is MNHEY and CDR2 is SMNVEV in the germline V gene (reference sequence). CDR3 in DNA: TGTGCCAGCAGCCCCGGGGCTAGCGGGATCAATGAGCAGTTCTTC. It is translated as CASSPGASGINEQFF.